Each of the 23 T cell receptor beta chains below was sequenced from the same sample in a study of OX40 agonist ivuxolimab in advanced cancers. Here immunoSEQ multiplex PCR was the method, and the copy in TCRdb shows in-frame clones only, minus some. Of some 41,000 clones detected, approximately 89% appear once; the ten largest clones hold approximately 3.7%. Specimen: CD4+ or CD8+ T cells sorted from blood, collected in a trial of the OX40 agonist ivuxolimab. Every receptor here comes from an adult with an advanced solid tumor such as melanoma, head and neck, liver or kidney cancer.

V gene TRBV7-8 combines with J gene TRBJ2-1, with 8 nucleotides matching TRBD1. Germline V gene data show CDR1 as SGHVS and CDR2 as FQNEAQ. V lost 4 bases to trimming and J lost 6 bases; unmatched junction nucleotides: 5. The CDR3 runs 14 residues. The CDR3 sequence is CASSSGQGSNEQFF. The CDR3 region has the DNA TGTGCCAGCAGCTCCGGACAGGGTAGCAATGAGCAGTTCTTC. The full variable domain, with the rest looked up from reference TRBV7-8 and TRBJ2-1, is GAGVSQSPRYKVAKRGQDVALRCDPISGHVSLFWYQQALGQGPEFLTYFQNEAQLDKSGLPSDRFFAERPEGSVSTLKIQRTQQEDSAVYLCASSSGQGSNEQFFGPGTRLTVL.

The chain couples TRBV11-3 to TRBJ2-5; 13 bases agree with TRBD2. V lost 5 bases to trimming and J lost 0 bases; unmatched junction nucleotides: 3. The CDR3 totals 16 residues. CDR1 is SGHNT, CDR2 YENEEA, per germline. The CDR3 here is CASSGGLAGYQETQYF. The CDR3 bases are TGTGCCAGCAGCGGGGGACTAGCGGGATACCAAGAGACCCAGTACTTC.

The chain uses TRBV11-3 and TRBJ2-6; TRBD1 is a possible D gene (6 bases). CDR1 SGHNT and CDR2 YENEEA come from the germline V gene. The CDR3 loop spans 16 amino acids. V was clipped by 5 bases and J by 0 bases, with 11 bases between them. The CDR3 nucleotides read TGTGCCAGCAGCCCTGGGACAATCTCTGGGGCCAACGTCCTGACTTTC. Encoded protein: CASSPGTISGANVLTF.

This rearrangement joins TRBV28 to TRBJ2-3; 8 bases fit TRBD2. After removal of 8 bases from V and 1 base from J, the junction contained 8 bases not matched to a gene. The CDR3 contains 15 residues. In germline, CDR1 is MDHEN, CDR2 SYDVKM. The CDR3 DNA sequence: TGTGCCAGCTATCCGGGGGGGGTGGGCACAGATACGCAGTATTTT. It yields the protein CASYPGGVGTDTQYF.

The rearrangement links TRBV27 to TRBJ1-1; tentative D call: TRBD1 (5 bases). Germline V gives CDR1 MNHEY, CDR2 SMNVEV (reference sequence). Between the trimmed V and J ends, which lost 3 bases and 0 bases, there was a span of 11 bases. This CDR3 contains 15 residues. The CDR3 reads CASSFQGRMNTEAFF. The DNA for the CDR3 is TGTGCCAGCAGTTTTCAGGGTCGGATGAACACTGAAGCTTTCTTT.

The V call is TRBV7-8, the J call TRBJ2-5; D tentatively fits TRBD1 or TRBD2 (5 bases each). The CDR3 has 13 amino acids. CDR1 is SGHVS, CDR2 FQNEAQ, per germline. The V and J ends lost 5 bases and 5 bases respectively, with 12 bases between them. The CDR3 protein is CASSPVWGETQYF. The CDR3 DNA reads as TGTGCCAGCAGCCCCGTTTGGGGGGAGACCCAGTACTTC.

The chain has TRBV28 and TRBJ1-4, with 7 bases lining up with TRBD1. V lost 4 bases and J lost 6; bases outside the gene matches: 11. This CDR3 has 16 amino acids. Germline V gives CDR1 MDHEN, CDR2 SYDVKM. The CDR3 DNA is TGTGCCAGCAGTTATGAGGGACGTCAGGGGGATGAAAAACTGTTTTTT. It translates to CASSYEGRQGDEKLFF. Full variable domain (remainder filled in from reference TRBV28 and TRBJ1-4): DVKVTQSSRYLVKRTGEKVFLECVQDMDHENMFWYRQDPGLGLRLIYFSYDVKMKEKGDIPEGYSVSREKKERFSLILESASTNQTSMYLCASSYEGRQGDEKLFFGSGTQLSVL.

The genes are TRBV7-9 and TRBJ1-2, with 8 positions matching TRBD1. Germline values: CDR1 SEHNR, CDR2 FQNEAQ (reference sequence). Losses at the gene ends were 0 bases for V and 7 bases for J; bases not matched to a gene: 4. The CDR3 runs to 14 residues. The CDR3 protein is CASSLAGQALGYTF. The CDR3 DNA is TGTGCCAGCAGCTTAGCGGGACAGGCCCTTGGCTACACCTTC.

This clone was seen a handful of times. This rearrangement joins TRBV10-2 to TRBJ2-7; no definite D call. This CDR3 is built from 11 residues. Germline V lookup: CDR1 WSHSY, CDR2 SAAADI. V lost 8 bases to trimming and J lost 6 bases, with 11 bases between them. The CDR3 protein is CASLQGSEQYF. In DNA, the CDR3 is TGCGCCAGCCTCCAAGGATCCGAGCAGTACTTC.

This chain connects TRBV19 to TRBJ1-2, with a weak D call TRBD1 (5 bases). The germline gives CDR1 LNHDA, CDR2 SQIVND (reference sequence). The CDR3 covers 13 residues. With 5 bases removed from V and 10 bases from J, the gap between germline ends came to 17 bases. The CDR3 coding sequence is TGTGCCAGTAGTCCCTTGGGGGTGCGGGACTACACCTTC. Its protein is CASSPLGVRDYTF.

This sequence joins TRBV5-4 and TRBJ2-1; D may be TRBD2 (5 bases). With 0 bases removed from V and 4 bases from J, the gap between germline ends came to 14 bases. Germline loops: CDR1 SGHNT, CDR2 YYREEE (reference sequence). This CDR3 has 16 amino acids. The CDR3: CASSLDVGAAYNEQFF. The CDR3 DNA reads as TGTGCCAGCAGCTTGGACGTGGGAGCCGCGTACAATGAGCAGTTCTTC.

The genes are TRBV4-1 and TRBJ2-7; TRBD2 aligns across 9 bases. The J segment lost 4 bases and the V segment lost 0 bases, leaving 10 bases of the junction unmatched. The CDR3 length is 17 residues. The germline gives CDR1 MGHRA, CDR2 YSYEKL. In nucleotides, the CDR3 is TGCGCCAGCAGCCAAGATGGTCCTAGCGGGATCTTTTACGAGCAGTACTTC. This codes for CASSQDGPSGIFYEQYF.

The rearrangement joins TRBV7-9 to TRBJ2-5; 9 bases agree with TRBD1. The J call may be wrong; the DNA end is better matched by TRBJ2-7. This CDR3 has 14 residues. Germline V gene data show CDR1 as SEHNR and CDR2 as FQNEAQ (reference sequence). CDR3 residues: CASSLGTGAYEQYF. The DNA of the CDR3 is TGTGCCAGCAGCTTAGGGACAGGGGCCTACGAGCAGTACTTC.

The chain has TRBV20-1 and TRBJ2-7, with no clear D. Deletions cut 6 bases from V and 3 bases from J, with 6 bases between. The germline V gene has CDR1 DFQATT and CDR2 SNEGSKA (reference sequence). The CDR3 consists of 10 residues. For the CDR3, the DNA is TGCAGTGCCCGGGTCTACGAGCAGTACTTC. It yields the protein CSARVYEQYF.

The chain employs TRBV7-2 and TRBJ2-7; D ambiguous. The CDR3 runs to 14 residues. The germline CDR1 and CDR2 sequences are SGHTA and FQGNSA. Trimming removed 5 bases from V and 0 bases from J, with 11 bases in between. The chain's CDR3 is CASSPTWSSYEQYF. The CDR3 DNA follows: TGTGCCAGCAGCCCAACCTGGAGCTCCTACGAGCAGTACTTC.

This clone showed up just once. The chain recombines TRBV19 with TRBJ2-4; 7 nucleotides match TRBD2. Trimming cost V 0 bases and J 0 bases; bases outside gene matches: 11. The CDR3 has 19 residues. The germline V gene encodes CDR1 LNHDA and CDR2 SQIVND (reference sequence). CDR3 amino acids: CASSIDLWASGPAKNIQYF. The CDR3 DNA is TGTGCCAGTAGTATAGATCTTTGGGCTAGCGGACCAGCCAAAAACATTCAGTACTTC. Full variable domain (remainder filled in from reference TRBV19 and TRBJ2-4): DGGITQSPKYLFRKEGQNVTLSCEQNLNHDAMYWYRQDPGQGLRLIYYSQIVNDFQKGDIAEGYSVSREKKESFPLTVTSAQKNPTAFYLCASSIDLWASGPAKNIQYFGAGTRLSVL.

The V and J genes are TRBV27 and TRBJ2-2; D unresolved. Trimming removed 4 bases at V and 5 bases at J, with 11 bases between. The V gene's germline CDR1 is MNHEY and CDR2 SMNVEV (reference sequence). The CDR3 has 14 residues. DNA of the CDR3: TGTGCCAGCAGTTCTTCCTCCAGAACCGGGGAGCTGTTTTTT. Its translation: CASSSSSRTGELFF.

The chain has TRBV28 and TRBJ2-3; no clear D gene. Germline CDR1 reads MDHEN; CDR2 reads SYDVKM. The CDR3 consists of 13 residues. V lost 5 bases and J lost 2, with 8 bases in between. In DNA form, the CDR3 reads TGTGCCAGCAGTCACTCCCCCACAGATACGCAGTATTTT. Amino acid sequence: CASSHSPTDTQYF.

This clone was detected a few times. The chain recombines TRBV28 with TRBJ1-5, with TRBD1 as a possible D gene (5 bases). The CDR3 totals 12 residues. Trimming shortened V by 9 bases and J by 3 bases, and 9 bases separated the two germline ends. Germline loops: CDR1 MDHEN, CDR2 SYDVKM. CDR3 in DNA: TGTGCCAGTCGACAGAACAATCAGCCCCAGCATTTT. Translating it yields CASRQNNQPQHF.

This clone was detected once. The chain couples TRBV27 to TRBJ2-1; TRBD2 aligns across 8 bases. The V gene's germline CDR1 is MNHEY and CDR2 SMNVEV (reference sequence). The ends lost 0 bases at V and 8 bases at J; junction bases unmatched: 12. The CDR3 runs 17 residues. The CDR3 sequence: CASSLSKTSGFVDEQFF. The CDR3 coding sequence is TGTGCCAGCAGTTTATCGAAAACTAGCGGTTTTGTGGATGAGCAGTTCTTC.

For the CDR3, the DNA is TGCGCCAGCAGCCAAAATAGCGGGAGGGCCAGCACAGATACGCAGTATTTT. It encodes CASSQNSGRASTDTQYF. The chain couples TRBV4-3 to TRBJ2-3; TRBD2 matches 11 bases. The CDR3 runs 17 residues. Germline V CDR1 and CDR2: LGHNA, YSLEER. The junction had 4 bases not matched to a gene; V was cut back by 2 bases and J by 0 bases.

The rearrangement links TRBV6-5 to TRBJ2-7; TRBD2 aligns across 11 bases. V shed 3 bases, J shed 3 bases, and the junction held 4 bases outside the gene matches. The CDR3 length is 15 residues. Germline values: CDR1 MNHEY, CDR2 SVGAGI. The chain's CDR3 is CASSYLAGGGYEQYF. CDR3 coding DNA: TGTGCCAGCAGTTATTTAGCGGGAGGGGGCTACGAGCAGTACTTC.

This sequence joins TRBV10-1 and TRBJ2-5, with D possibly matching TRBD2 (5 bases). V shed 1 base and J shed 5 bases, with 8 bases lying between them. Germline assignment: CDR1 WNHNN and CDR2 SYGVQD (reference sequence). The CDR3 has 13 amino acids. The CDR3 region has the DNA TGCGCCAGCAGTGAGTTCCGGGGTGAGACCCAGTACTTC. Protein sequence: CASSEFRGETQYF.